What follows are 20 T cell receptor beta chains derived from one specimen sequenced in a study of blood T cells in healthy people across ages. Using a J-beta primer mix together with a sample-barcoded 5' primer, a second PCR was run for roughly 6 to 12 cycles. TCRdb passed the 5' RACE reads through MiXCR, listing each CDR3 protein once. The sample shows about 680,000 distinct CDR3 sequences, more than 40% of them seen only once. Sequencing used blood. The origin of the receptors is a woman aged 60-70 years in good health.

This clonotype has just one count. Given a much more abundant clone one base away, this may be a read error. The rearrangement uses TRBV20-1 and TRBJ2-6; 8 bases align to TRBD1. The V gene's germline CDR1 is DFQATT and CDR2 SNEGSKA (reference sequence). There are 15 residues in the CDR3. CDR3 sequence: CSTSQGASGANVLTF. The CDR3 nucleotides read TGCAGTACTAGTCAGGGGGCCTCTGGGGCCAACGTCCTGACTTTC.

The chain carries TRBV4-2 and TRBJ1-4; D call uncertain. The CDR3 spans 16 residues. Germline CDR1 is LGHNA and CDR2 is YNFKEQ. Trimming cost V 4 bases and J 0 bases, with 12 bases left between them. CDR3 coding DNA: TGTGCCAGCAGCCCGCGTCTTGGATCAACTAATGAAAAACTGTTTTTT. It yields the protein CASSPRLGSTNEKLFF.

About this clonotype itself: This clone may be a read error of a much larger clone one base away. The rearrangement links TRBV7-3 to TRBJ2-1, with 7 bases lining up with TRBD2. CDR3 length equals 15 residues. Germline values: CDR1 SGHTA, CDR2 FQGTGA. CDR3 coding DNA: TGTGCCAGCGGCTTATTGGGACTACCGGGGAATGAGCAGTTCTTC. Translating gives CASGLLGLPGNEQFF.

The chain recombines TRBV7-9 with TRBJ2-1, with unresolved D. Looked up from germline, CDR1 is SEHNR and CDR2 is FQNEAQ (reference sequence). V was pared by 3 bases and J by 4 bases, with 10 bases between. This CDR3 has 14 residues. The CDR3 DNA reads TGTGCCAGCAGCTTCCCTCCCGGGTACAATGAGCAGTTCTTC. Translated: CASSFPPGYNEQFF.

The chain recombines TRBV4-2 with TRBJ2-6, with D perhaps TRBD2 (5 bases). In germline, CDR1 is LGHNA, CDR2 YNFKEQ. The CDR3 loop spans 20 amino acids. The germline V and J ends were trimmed by 4 bases and 0 bases, with 22 bases remaining between them. This CDR3 reads CASSRLISGKPVSGANVLTF. DNA of the CDR3: TGTGCCAGCAGCCGTCTTATTTCCGGGAAGCCAGTCTCTGGGGCCAACGTCCTGACTTTC.

In its sample, this clonotype was seen a few times. The chain has TRBV7-6 and TRBJ2-3, with D perhaps assigned TRBD1 or TRBD2 (6 bases each). The CDR3 spans 16 residues. Germline CDR1 is SGHVS and CDR2 is FNYEAQ. Deletions cut 3 bases from V and 4 bases from J, with 17 bases between. CDR3 protein: CASSFWGALQADTQYF. Here the CDR3 DNA reads TGTGCCAGCAGCTTTTGGGGGGCGCTACAGGCAGATACGCAGTATTTT.

The chain couples TRBV4-2 to TRBJ2-7; 11 nucleotides agree with TRBD1. Germline V lookup: CDR1 LGHNA, CDR2 YNFKEQ. With 6 bases clipped from V and 6 bases from J, the junction kept 7 bases outside the gene matches. The CDR3 extends over 14 amino acids. CDR3 sequence (DNA): TGTGCCAGCAGTGCGGGACAGGGGGTGTTCGAGCAGTACTTC. It yields the protein CASSAGQGVFEQYF.

This clonotype was seen a few times. The rearrangement joins TRBV5-1 to TRBJ2-1; perhaps TRBD2 as D (5 bases). The CDR3 runs 13 residues. Germline V gene sequence: CDR1 SGHRS, CDR2 YFSETQ. Trimming left V 2 bases short and J 9 bases short, with 12 bases between. The CDR3 loop is CASSLDPAGEQFF. The CDR3 DNA reads TGCGCCAGCAGCTTAGACCCTGCGGGTGAGCAGTTCTTC. The full variable domain, with the rest looked up from reference TRBV5-1 and TRBJ2-1, is KAGVTQTPRYLIKTRGQQVTLSCSPISGHRSVSWYQQTPGQGLQFLFEYFSETQRNKGNFPGRFSGRQFSNSRSEMNVSTLELGDSALYLCASSLDPAGEQFFGPGTRLTVL.

This clonotype was seen once. This sequence joins TRBV10-3 and TRBJ2-1, with TRBD2 identical over 12 bases. This CDR3 has 18 residues. The germline CDR1 and CDR2 sequences are ENHRY and SYGVKD. J gave up 2 bases and V 6 bases, and 11 bases lay outside the gene matches. CDR3 region: CAIRGTLLAGGPYNEQFF. DNA for the CDR3: TGTGCCATCAGAGGGACCTTACTAGCGGGAGGCCCCTACAATGAGCAGTTCTTC.

About this clonotype itself: A much larger clone lies one base from this, so it may be a read error. The rearrangement links TRBV4-3 to TRBJ2-7, with a possible D match to TRBD2 (6 bases). Germline V gene lookup returns CDR1 LGHNA and CDR2 YSLEER. Trimming removed 0 bases at V and 10 bases at J, with 13 bases between. This CDR3 is built from 13 residues. The CDR3 loop reads CASSQDGPGVQYF. The CDR3 nucleotides are TGCGCCAGCAGCCAAGATGGGCCGGGAGTTCAGTACTTC.

This clonotype was seen a handful of times. The CDR3 here is CASSYSQGNSRLVRTYEQYF. Here the CDR3 DNA reads TGTGCCAGCAGTTACTCACAGGGAAATTCCCGACTAGTGAGAACCTACGAGCAGTACTTC. The chain employs TRBV6-2 or TRBV6-3 and TRBJ2-7, with D perhaps matching TRBD1 or TRBD2 (6 bases each). Trimming shortened V by 0 bases and J by 2 bases, and 26 bases separated the two germline ends. Per germline, CDR1 MNHEY and CDR2 SVGEGT. The CDR3 is 20 amino acids.

The chain has TRBV20-1 and TRBJ2-5; 8 bases map to TRBD2. Trimming took 0 bases from V and 5 from J; bases not matched to a gene: 8. This CDR3 has 15 amino acids. Germline CDR1 and CDR2: DFQATT and SNEGSKA (reference sequence). As DNA, the CDR3 is TGCAGTGCTAGAGATGGTCGACGGGGGGGGGAGACCCAGTACTTC. It yields the protein CSARDGRRGGETQYF.

J is TRBJ2-7 and V is TRBV20-1, with 7 nucleotides matching TRBD1. This CDR3 contains 14 residues. Germline V lookup: CDR1 DFQATT, CDR2 SNEGSKA (reference sequence). Trimming cost V 3 bases and J 2 bases; bases outside gene matches: 7. CDR3 residues: CSARGTENTYEQYF. The CDR3 bases are TGCAGTGCTAGGGGGACAGAGAACACCTACGAGCAGTACTTC.

This clonotype was counted a few times. The chain carries TRBV27 and TRBJ2-7, with D perhaps TRBD2 (5 bases). CDR3 size: 15 residues. Trimming shortened V by 0 bases and J by 2 bases, and 11 bases separated the two germline ends. CDR1 MNHEY and CDR2 SMNVEV come from the germline V gene (reference sequence). CDR3 nucleotide sequence: TGTGCCAGCAGTTTATCAGGCGGGCCTACCTACGAGCAGTACTTC. It encodes CASSLSGGPTYEQYF.

In its sample, this clonotype was seen a few times. V is TRBV20-1 and J is TRBJ2-7, with D unresolved. V dropped 1 base and J dropped 5 bases, with 12 bases sitting between them. Germline V lookup: CDR1 DFQATT, CDR2 SNEGSKA (reference sequence). The CDR3 has 13 residues. The CDR3 DNA follows: TGCAGTGCTAGAGTTCGGGTAAAGGACGAGCAGTACTTC. It is translated as CSARVRVKDEQYF.

This clonotype was found a few times. J is TRBJ2-5 and V is TRBV7-2, with a tentative D call TRBD1 (6 bases). CDR3 length equals 15 residues. Trimming removed 6 bases at V and 4 bases at J, with 18 bases between. Germline loops: CDR1 SGHTA, CDR2 FQGNSA. The CDR3 is CASRSNRDMLETQYF. The CDR3, as DNA: TGTGCCAGCAGGTCTAACCGGGACATGCTAGAGACCCAGTACTTC. The full variable domain, its missing parts supplied by reference TRBV7-2 and TRBJ2-5, is GAGVSQSPSNKVTEKGKDVELRCDPISGHTALYWYRQSLGQGLEFLIYFQGNSAPDKSGLPSDRFSAERTGGSVSTLTIQRTQQEDSAVYLCASRSNRDMLETQYFGPGTRLLVL.

This clonotype was detected only a few times. The chain uses TRBV7-9 and TRBJ2-1; 9 positions agree with TRBD1. With V trimmed by 4 bases and J by 3 bases, 4 bases remained unmatched. The V gene's germline CDR1 is SEHNR and CDR2 FQNEAQ (reference sequence). This CDR3 has 15 residues. CDR3 DNA sequence: TGTGCCAGCAGCTCGGACAGGGGTGTCTACAATGAGCAGTTCTTC. This sequence encodes CASSSDRGVYNEQFF.

Regarding this clonotype: One end of the junction does not line up with germline, which may come from a read error. V gene TRBV28 combines with J gene TRBJ1-2; D gene uncertain. Per germline, CDR1 MDHEN and CDR2 SYDVKM. The CDR3 totals 13 residues. The CDR3 protein is CANSFNKGYGYTF. The CDR3 region has the DNA TGTGCCAACAGCTTCAACAAAGGCTATGGCTACACCTTT.

The chain couples TRBV2 to TRBJ1-2, with 8 bases matching TRBD1. The CDR3 consists of 15 residues. The germline gives CDR1 SNHLY, CDR2 FYNNEI. The trim removed 4 bases at V and 0 bases at J, leaving 4 bases unmatched. The CDR3 reads CASSARTGPNYGYTF. CDR3 DNA: TGTGCCAGCAGTGCCCGGACAGGGCCTAACTATGGCTACACCTTC.

In its sample, this clonotype was seen a few times. The chain couples TRBV5-1 to TRBJ2-3, with 15 bases that match TRBD2. CDR3 length: 17 amino acids. J lost 5 bases, V lost 4 bases, and 8 bases had no gene match. Germline-derived CDR1 and CDR2 are SGHRS and YFSETQ. DNA of the CDR3: TGCGCCAGCAGCCCGGGACTAGCGGGAGGACCGAGAGATACGCAGTATTTT. Translation: CASSPGLAGGPRDTQYF.